These T cell receptor beta chains were read from a single sample in a study of patients and donors after allogeneic stem cell transplantation. TCRdb reprocessed the RT-PCR reads with MiXCR, giving one entry per CDR3 protein. The sample lists 2,000 to 3,000 distinct CDR3 sequences, around 3.7% occurring once. The sample taken for sequencing was blood, either unsorted or a sorted T cell fraction (not recorded which). The source of these receptors is a human donor who was either an allogeneic HSCT recipient or a stem cell or donor lymphocyte infusion donor (not recorded which). It is not recorded whose cells these are; they may come from a transplant donor. Each CDR3 is given with its conserved first and last residue. The D gene is left open where the match is weak. A row's size may be missing; if present it is once, few, many or a size class.

D	V	size	J	DNA	CDR3
NA	TRBV20-1	NA	TRBJ2-3	TGCAGTGCTAGAGACCCCGTCGCCTCGCAGTATTTT	CSARDPVASQYF
NA	TRBV4-1	many	TRBJ2-7	TGCGCCAGCAGCCACCCAGGGGTCTCCTACGAGCAGTACTTC	CASSHPGVSYEQYF
TRBD1	TRBV19	NA	TRBJ1-2	TGTGCCAGTGCCGTGTATGGGGACAGGGCTAACTATGGCTACACCTTC	CASAVYGDRANYGYTF
NA	TRBV25-1	medium-sized	TRBJ2-3	TGTGCCAGCAGTGATGTCGGTTGGTCAGATACGCAGTATTTT	CASSDVGWSDTQYF
NA	TRBV7-2	many	TRBJ2-2	TGTGCCAGCAGCATAATTCGGGGGTCAACCGGGGAGCTGTTTTTT	CASSIIRGSTGELFF
TRBD1	TRBV20-1	many	TRBJ1-1	TGCAGTGCTAGAGATAGCCGGGACAGGGGCCCCGATATGAACACTGAAGCTTTCTTT	CSARDSRDRGPDMNTEAFF
NA	TRBV2	medium-sized	TRBJ2-7	TGTGCCAGCAGTGAACAGGGCTACGAGCAGTACTTC	CASSEQGYEQYF
TRBD2	TRBV20-1	many	TRBJ2-4	TGCAGTGCTAGAGATCAAGGACTAGCGGGGAGAGCGAACATTCAGTACTTC	CSARDQGLAGRANIQYF
NA	TRBV19	many	TRBJ1-5	TGTGCCAGTAGTATTGGAGCGCAGGGCTCCAATCAGCCCCAGCATTTT	CASSIGAQGSNQPQHF
TRBD2	TRBV24-1	few	TRBJ2-3	TGTGCCACCAGTGATTTGACTAGCGGCAGCACAGATACGCAGTATTTT	CATSDLTSGSTDTQYF
NA	TRBV21-1	many	TRBJ2-1	TGTGCCAGCAGCAAATATGAGTTCGGACTAGCGGGAATATTTTACAATGAGCAGTTCTTC	CASSKYEFGLAGIFYNEQFF
NA	TRBV7-8	many	TRBJ2-1	TGTGCCAGCAGCCCAAGTGGGACCTACGGCGACAATGAGCAGTTCTTC	CASSPSGTYGDNEQFF
TRBD1	TRBV5-1	many	TRBJ2-7	TGCGCCAGCAGGGGGACAGGGTACGAGCAGTACTTC	CASRGTGYEQYF
TRBD2	TRBV30	medium-sized	TRBJ2-3	TGTGCCCACTATACGGCGGGAGGGAGGAAAACGCAGTATTTT	CAHYTAGGRKTQYF